The 16 T cell receptor beta chains below come from one sample, sequenced in a study of cytomegalovirus exposure and HLA in healthy donors. PCR amplification relied on 60 Vbeta primers (plus 13 Jbeta primers). The data were produced by immunoSEQ multiplex PCR, yet TCRdb's version contains in-frame clones alone and is incomplete. With 100,000 to 150,000 clones in the sample, the ten largest clones hold 2.5% to 3%. Sequencing used PBMCs. The receptors come from a young man in good health and CMV-seronegative.

V is TRBV6-5 and J is TRBJ2-1; D is uncertain. The length of the CDR3 is 15 residues. V was trimmed by 0 bases and J by 0 bases, leaving 6 bases between them. CDR1 MNHEY and CDR2 SVGAGI come from the germline V gene. The CDR3 sequence is CASSYSGRSYNEQFF. CDR3 in DNA: TGTGCCAGCAGTTACTCGGGCCGCTCCTACAATGAGCAGTTCTTC.

This sequence joins TRBV5-1 and TRBJ2-3; 8 bases match TRBD1. Germline CDR1 reads SGHRS; CDR2 reads YFSETQ. This CDR3 has 15 residues. Germline trimming cut 1 base from V and 2 bases from J; bases unmatched to any gene: 3. CDR3 coding DNA: TGCGCCAGCAGCTTGATGGACAGGGTCACAGATACGCAGTATTTT. This codes for CASSLMDRVTDTQYF.

The gene calls are TRBV27 and TRBJ1-5; no clear D. CDR1 and CDR2 from the germline V gene are MNHEY and SMNVEV (reference sequence). This CDR3 contains 12 residues. V lost 5 bases, J lost 3 bases, and 5 bases lay in between. The CDR3 DNA reads as TGTGCCAGCAGTCCTAACAATCAGCCCCAGCATTTT. Translating it yields CASSPNNQPQHF.

This chain's CDR3 is CASSAPQEANYGYTF. The DNA for the CDR3 is TGTGCCAGCAGTGCGCCTCAGGAAGCTAACTATGGCTACACCTTC. The rearrangement joins TRBV28 to TRBJ1-2; D gene unclear. In germline, CDR1 is MDHEN, CDR2 SYDVKM. This CDR3 is built from 15 residues. V dropped 5 bases and J dropped 0 bases, with 13 bases sitting between them.

Here the CDR3 DNA reads TGCGCCAGCAGCTCATTTTCCGGGACTACCTTCTCCGAGCAGTACTTC. It encodes CASSSFSGTTFSEQYF. The chain carries TRBV4-1 and TRBJ2-7; 7 bases line up with TRBD2. The germline gives CDR1 MGHRA, CDR2 YSYEKL. The CDR3 totals 16 residues. The V gene end was trimmed by 5 bases and the J gene end by 6 bases; junction bases not matched to a gene: 16.

The chain is built from TRBV30 and TRBJ2-2, with a tentative D call TRBD2 (5 bases). In germline, CDR1 is GTSNPN, CDR2 SVGIG (reference sequence). The ends were cut back, 7 bases at V and 4 bases at J, with 16 bases in the middle. There are 14 residues in the CDR3. The CDR3 is CAFEEAVGTGELFF. As DNA, the CDR3 is TGTGCCTTTGAGGAGGCGGTTGGCACCGGGGAGCTGTTTTTT.

On this clone: In the same sample, other DNA sequences code for this CDR3. The chain couples TRBV7-9 to TRBJ2-7; D is undetermined. The germline V and J ends were trimmed by 5 bases and 2 bases, with 10 bases remaining between them. The CDR3 is 13 residues long. Looked up from germline, CDR1 is SEHNR and CDR2 is FQNEAQ (reference sequence). Here the CDR3 DNA reads TGTGCCAGCAGCCTACGACTTCCCTACGAGCAGTACTTC. Translating it yields CASSLRLPYEQYF.

The chain recombines TRBV19 with TRBJ2-5; 7 bases line up with TRBD1. The CDR3 covers 14 residues. V trimming: 5 bases; J trimming: 3 bases; junction bases outside the gene matches: 6. The germline V gene has CDR1 LNHDA and CDR2 SQIVND (reference sequence). The CDR3 is CASSVRGTEETQYF. In DNA form, the CDR3 reads TGTGCCAGTAGTGTCAGGGGGACAGAAGAGACCCAGTACTTC.

The genes are TRBV18 and TRBJ1-3; D is unresolved. Germline CDR1 and CDR2: KGHSH and LQKENI. V gave up 2 bases and J gave up 4 bases, with 12 bases separating them. CDR3 length: 15 residues. The CDR3 protein is CASSPDMTGGNTIYF. CDR3 coding DNA: TGTGCCAGCTCACCAGATATGACGGGGGGAAACACCATATATTTT.

The V call is TRBV6-6, the J call TRBJ1-2; 9 nucleotides match TRBD1. The CDR3 is 16 residues long. Germline trimming cut 5 bases from V and 4 bases from J; bases unmatched to any gene: 11. CDR1 is MNHNY and CDR2 is SVGAGI in the germline V gene (reference sequence). The CDR3 loop reads CASSRPDRGLSYGYTF. As DNA, the CDR3 is TGTGCCAGCAGTAGACCGGACAGGGGCCTTAGCTATGGCTACACCTTC.

This sequence joins TRBV5-5 and TRBJ2-5; weak D call: TRBD1 (5 bases). This CDR3 has 14 residues. Trimming pared 1 base from V and 2 bases from J, leaving 9 bases between. Germline CDR1 and CDR2: SGHKS and YYEKEE (reference sequence). The CDR3 loop is CASSLLQGQETQYF. CDR3 in DNA: TGTGCCAGCAGCTTGTTGCAGGGACAAGAGACCCAGTACTTC.

Details on this clone: This same CDR3 is encoded by further DNA sequences in the sample. The rearrangement joins TRBV27 to TRBJ1-4, with unresolved D. Germline V gives CDR1 MNHEY, CDR2 SMNVEV (reference sequence). V was clipped by 3 bases and J by 7 bases, with 9 bases between them. CDR3 length: 13 residues. This CDR3 reads CASSFIVGEKLFF. CDR3 nucleotide sequence: TGTGCCAGCAGTTTTATAGTCGGTGAAAAACTGTTTTTT.

The rearrangement uses TRBV5-6 and TRBJ2-7, with 7 bases lining up with TRBD1. V lost 0 bases to trimming and J lost 6 bases; unmatched junction nucleotides: 9. CDR1 is SGHDT and CDR2 is YYEEEE in the germline V gene. This CDR3 spans 15 amino acids. The CDR3 reads CASSLAGTGDFEQYF. In nucleotides, the CDR3 is TGTGCCAGCAGCTTGGCCGGCACAGGGGATTTCGAGCAGTACTTC.

This sequence joins TRBV6-5 and TRBJ2-3; a possible D gene is TRBD2 (5 bases). Germline CDR1 MNHEY, CDR2 SVGAGI. Trimming removed 7 bases from V and 0 bases from J, with 8 bases in between. The CDR3 loop spans 13 amino acids. DNA of the CDR3: TGTGCCAGCAAGGACTCAAGCACAGATACGCAGTATTTT. This encodes CASKDSSTDTQYF.

Here the CDR3 DNA reads TGTGCCATAACCGACGATGGGTCAACTAGAGCTTTCTTT. Its translation is CAITDDGSTRAFF. This rearrangement joins TRBV10-3 to TRBJ1-1; D is unresolved. CDR1 and CDR2 (germline): ENHRY, SYGVKD. CDR3 length equals 13 residues. V gave up 9 bases and J gave up 10 bases, with 21 bases separating them.

V and J are TRBV18 and TRBJ1-2; D possibly corresponds to TRBD1 (5 bases). V was pared by 2 bases and J by 2 bases, with 9 bases between. This CDR3 has 14 residues. Germline V lookup: CDR1 KGHSH, CDR2 LQKENI. The CDR3 nucleotides are TGTGCCAGCTCACCAGGGGCAGAAAACTATGGCTACACCTTC. It yields the protein CASSPGAENYGYTF.